This T cell receptor (beta chain) was recorded in a study of T cells in Graves' hyperthyroidism and ophthalmopathy (dated by TCRdb to between 2019 and 2020). Background for the entire study: Peripheral blood was sampled at the time of initial diagnosis, prior to any treatment. To identify distinguishing TCR V-J signatures, a discovery cohort of some 99 patients was used, comprising 40 to 45 with Graves' ophthalmopathy and 57 with stable Graves' hyperthyroidism. An independent validation cohort of fewer than 20 hyperthyroidism patients and about 15 patients who later progressed to ophthalmopathy tested prospective prediction of ophthalmopathy. The approximately 95 discovery patients were divided at random into training and test sets in a 7:3 ratio. In addition, the study compared T-cell repertoires in thyroid tissue and in blood from roughly 6 Graves' hyperthyroidism patients. Once sampling was done, hyperthyroidism patients were given methimazole at a starting dose of 30 mg daily, whereas ophthalmopathy patients were given high-dose intravenous methylprednisolone. The paper describes TCR Vbeta CDR3 sequencing of about 140 peripheral blood samples, made up of fewer than 50 ophthalmopathy patients, 70 to 75 hyperthyroidism patients and roughly 17 progressor patients.

With respect to this clonotype: Its target antigen remains unknown. Base qualities were left out, and no much larger clone turns up one base away.

Trimmed from V: 6 bases; trimmed from J: 2 bases; junction bases lacking a gene match: 16. For CDR1 and CDR2, the germline V gene lists SQVTM and ANQGSEA. The CDR3 starts with the cysteine, ends with the phenylalanine, and has 20 residues. CDR3 DNA is the only sequence kept; it has 60 bases, read in frame from the first base. The TCR beta CDR3 regions were amplified from RNA transcripts. For the first round of RT-PCR on the TCR CDR3, the HTBI primer set was used together with the Qiagen OneStep RT-PCR kit. Libraries were constructed in a second round of multiplex PCR, after which size selection and purification were carried out. Paired-end sequencing of the libraries was performed with 100 bp reads on an Illumina HiSeq2000. In the authors' own workflow: SOAPnuke was used to process the raw data, throwing out any read that contained adapters or uncalled bases, had a mean Phred below 15, or lacked an exact constant-primer or identifier match. COPE v1.2.5 was used to merge high-quality paired reads, and clonotypes were defined as unique nucleotide sequences. MiTCR v1.1 was used to align the clonotypes against IMGT TRBV, TRBD and TRBJ reference segments. The analysis included only V-J combinations with a frequency above 0.0001, which together covered approximately 99% of the repertoires. The TCS score was defined as the ratio of F50 (clonal expansion) to E x V (chaos), calculated using BLOSUM62-based TCRdist between CDR3 peptides within each V-J. Welch's t-statistics and random forest reduced around 550 V-J features to about 13, which were used in a naive Bayes classifier (R e1071). The raw public data were reprocessed by TCRdb itself: fastp quality trimming at Q25, MiXCR clonotype calling, in-frame beta chains only. Rows matching on CDR3 protein sequence are summarized as one entry with the most common DNA and genes. The V and J calls reflect TCRdb's pipeline rather than the authors' work. The sample profile shows 200,000 to 250,000 distinct CDR3 sequences; 16% of them were found once. Of the sample, 28% is held by the ten largest clones.

Ophthalmopathy patients had moderately to severely active disease, with a Clinical Activity Score of 3 or more, a NOSPECS grade of 4 or more, and a disease duration of less than 3 months. Exclusion was applied to patients with uncontrolled infections, other autoimmune diseases, pregnancy or lactation. Diagnoses were based on clinical symptoms, serum thyroxine and TRAb, thyroid ultrasound and orbital computed tomography. Ficoll-Paque density gradient centrifugation was used to isolate PBMCs from around 9.1 ml of fresh peripheral blood. Trizol reagent was used to extract total RNA, and RNA quality was then checked on an Agilent 2100 Bioanalyzer. Study-level results and caveats: Most expanded thyroid clonotypes (frequency above 0.001) were also detected in blood, suggesting blood repertoires may reflect thyroid immune responses. No statistical method was used to set the sample size in advance, and investigators knew the group allocation. In validation, the model predicted progression to ophthalmopathy with approximately 71% sensitivity and less than 80% specificity, a median of about 6 months before onset. In cross-validation, a model built on a 13 V-J signature told ophthalmopathy apart from stable hyperthyroidism with about 90% sensitivity and approximately 84% specificity, and in testing the same model reached 80%/75%.

Input material: blood. The chain is made from TRBV29-1 and TRBJ2-1, with TRBD2 identical over 16 junction bases. The receptor comes from a woman under 30 with Graves' ophthalmopathy. For the CDR3, the sequence is CSVSYPGTSGGAGTYNEQFF. At the DNA level, the sequence is TGCAGCGTCTCCTACCCCGGGACTAGCGGGGGGGCAGGAACCTACAATGAGCAGTTCTTC.